This is a list of T cell receptor beta chains from one sample in a study of early T cells in non-severe SARS-CoV-2 infection. Using its own MiXCR run on the 5' RACE reads, TCRdb lists one record per CDR3 protein. This sample has more than 85,000 distinct CDR3 sequences, with over 10% found just once. The sequences come from whole blood, collected at baseline. The receptor source for this set is an adult who was a healthcare worker with PCR-confirmed SARS-CoV-2 infection or an uninfected control (not recorded which). Both conserved end residues are part of each CDR3. A D gene is named only where the DNA matches it firmly. Clone size is shown for a subset of rows, as once, few, many or a class of expanded clone.

J | D | V | size | DNA | CDR3
TRBJ2-1 | . | TRBV7-3 | . | TGTGTCAGCAGCTTAAGACGGTACAATGAGCAGTTCTTC | CVSSLRRYNEQFF
TRBJ2-1 | . | TRBV6-5 | many | TGTGCCAGCAGCAATGGTGGGGCGGAATTCTTC | CASSNGGAEFF
TRBJ1-4 | . | TRBV12-3/TRBV12-4 | . | TGTGCCAGCAGTAGAGAGCCAGAAAAACTGTTTTTT | CASSREPEKLFF
TRBJ1-2 | TRBD1 | TRBV29-1 | . | TGCAGCGTTGAAGATCGGACAGGGGATGGCTACACCTTC | CSVEDRTGDGYTF
TRBJ2-1 | . | TRBV5-1 | few | TGCGCCAGCAGCTTGGAACTGGGGGCGACCCGGGTTGAGCAGTTCTTC | CASSLELGATRVEQFF
TRBJ2-2 | . | TRBV5-1 | many | TGCGCCAGCAGCTTGGACCCGGCAGGCGGGGAGCTGTTTTTT | CASSLDPAGGELFF
TRBJ2-2 | . | TRBV1 | . | TGCACCAGCAGCCAAGACTTCTGTAGCGACTGGACCGGGGAGCTGTTTTTT | CTSSQDFCSDWTGELFF
TRBJ1-1 | . | TRBV11-2 | . | TGTGCCAGCAGCTTATGGGGCAGTAAGAACACTGAAGCTTTCTTT | CASSLWGSKNTEAFF
TRBJ1-5 | . | TRBV19 | few | TGTGCCAGTAATCGGGGGATCGATAGCAATCAGCCCCAGCATTTT | CASNRGIDSNQPQHF
TRBJ1-3 | . | TRBV21-1 | . | TGTGCCAGCAGCGAGACAGGAGACGGAAACACCATATATTTT | CASSETGDGNTIYF
TRBJ2-3 | TRBD2 | TRBV7-3 | . | TGTGCCAGCAGCTTAATGGTACTAGCGGGGGGCACAGATACGCAGTATTTT | CASSLMVLAGGTDTQYF
TRBJ1-5 | TRBD1 | TRBV7-9 | . | TGTGCCAGCAGCGCCCAGGGGGATCAGCCCCAGCATTTT | CASSAQGDQPQHF
TRBJ2-5 | . | TRBV7-9 | . | TGTGCCAGCAGCTTAGCGCTGACAGCCGGGGAGACCCAGTACTTC | CASSLALTAGETQYF
TRBJ2-1 | . | TRBV29-1 | . | TGCAGCGTTGAGTTACGGGGAGCTTCCTATGAGCAGTTCTTC | CSVELRGASYEQFF
TRBJ2-1 | . | TRBV20-1 | . | TGCAGTGCCGACGGAACGAGCTCCTACAATGAGCAGTTCTTC | CSADGTSSYNEQFF
TRBJ2-1 | TRBD2 | TRBV6-6 | few | TGTGCCAGCAGTTACTCGGCTAGCGGGGGCCGGAGCTCCTACAATGAGCAGTTCTTC | CASSYSASGGRSSYNEQFF
TRBJ2-1 | . | TRBV2 | many | TGTGCCAGCAGTGAACGGGCAGGGGTTCCGTTCTTC | CASSERAGVPFF